One and the same sample provided the 27 T cell receptor beta chains below, sequenced in a study of cytomegalovirus exposure and HLA in healthy donors. This PCR relied on a set of 60 Vbeta primers and 13 Jbeta primers. TCRdb keeps only in-frame clones here, not all; method: immunoSEQ multiplex PCR. The data show fewer than 250,000 clones, roughly four fifths seen once. Material for sequencing was PBMCs. These receptors all come from a young woman in good health and CMV-seropositive.

This chain connects TRBV19 to TRBJ2-2, with 10 bases identical to TRBD2. Germline V gives CDR1 LNHDA, CDR2 SQIVND (reference sequence). The CDR3 consists of 13 residues. The ends lost 8 bases at V and 8 bases at J; junction bases unmatched: 5. Here the CDR3 reads CASETSGMGELFF. CDR3 in DNA: TGTGCCAGTGAAACTAGCGGGATGGGGGAGCTGTTTTTT. Complete variable domain (other parts from reference TRBV19 and TRBJ2-2): DGGITQSPKYLFRKEGQNVTLSCEQNLNHDAMYWYRQDPGQGLRLIYYSQIVNDFQKGDIAEGYSVSREKKESFPLTVTSAQKNPTAFYLCASETSGMGELFFGEGSRLTVL.

This clone appeared a few times. This chain links TRBV27 with TRBJ2-3, with no clear D. Trimming removed 5 bases at V and 5 bases at J, with 17 bases between. CDR3 size: 15 residues. CDR1 and CDR2 (germline): MNHEY, SMNVEV (reference sequence). The DNA for the CDR3 is TGTGCCAGCAGTGCCGCGCTTGGTGTCGAAGATACGCAGTATTTT. It encodes CASSAALGVEDTQYF.

There are a few counts of this clone. The rearrangement links TRBV19 to TRBJ2-7; tentative D call: TRBD1 (5 bases). CDR3 length: 11 residues. The V end lost 4 bases, the J end lost 6 bases, and 7 bases lay between the germline ends. The germline V gene encodes CDR1 LNHDA and CDR2 SQIVND (reference sequence). The DNA for the CDR3 is TGTGCCAGTAGTACAGGGCCCGAGCAGTACTTC. Translated, it gives CASSTGPEQYF.

The chain carries TRBV11-2 and TRBJ1-4; D uncertain. Germline CDR1 is SGHAT and CDR2 is FQNNGV. There are 13 residues in the CDR3. Trimming took off 4 bases at V and 4 bases at J, with 7 bases between the two ends. The CDR3 spells CASSYGLNEKLFF. As DNA, the CDR3 is TGTGCCAGCAGCTACGGACTTAATGAAAAACTGTTTTTT.

This clone was found a few times. J is TRBJ2-2 and V is TRBV5-1; 9 bases agree with TRBD1. Germline loops: CDR1 SGHRS, CDR2 YFSETQ. V lost 2 bases and J lost 2; bases outside the gene matches: 4. The CDR3 extends over 16 amino acids. CDR3 amino acids: CASSFRDRVNTGELFF. As DNA, the CDR3 is TGCGCCAGCAGCTTCCGGGACAGGGTAAACACCGGGGAGCTGTTTTTT.

This chain uses TRBV10-1 with TRBJ2-3; 8 bases agree with TRBD2. After removal of 4 bases from V and 4 bases from J, the junction contained 19 bases not matched to a gene. The CDR3 sequence is 19 residues long. Germline V gives CDR1 WNHNN, CDR2 SYGVQD (reference sequence). Here the CDR3 DNA reads TGCGCCAGCAGTGGAGGGAAAGCGGGAGAACATGAGGGTCCAGATACGCAGTATTTT. Translated: CASSGGKAGEHEGPDTQYF.

This chain joins TRBV2 and TRBJ2-5; D remains ambiguous. This CDR3 region has 12 residues. Trimming shortened V by 7 bases and J by 5 bases, and 11 bases separated the two germline ends. From germline, CDR1 is SNHLY and CDR2 FYNNEI. The CDR3 here is CASKWLLETQYF. In DNA form, the CDR3 reads TGTGCCAGCAAATGGTTACTGGAGACCCAGTACTTC.

The gene calls are TRBV6-1 and TRBJ2-7; TRBD1 is a possible D gene (5 bases). CDR1 and CDR2 from the germline V gene are MNHNS and SASEGT. Between the trimmed V and J ends, which lost 2 bases and 0 bases, there was a span of 11 bases. The length of the CDR3 is 15 residues. The CDR3 DNA sequence: TGTGCCAGCAGTGAACAGGGTTCTAGCTCCTACGAGCAGTACTTC. Translation gives CASSEQGSSSYEQYF.

The sample holds one count of this clone. The chain has TRBV4-1 and TRBJ2-7, with TRBD2 matching 7 bases. V lost 6 bases to trimming and J lost 0 bases; unmatched junction nucleotides: 8. Germline V gene lookup returns CDR1 MGHRA and CDR2 YSYEKL. This CDR3 is built from 15 residues. The CDR3 DNA follows: TGCGCCAGCAGTTCCGGGACTACCGACTCCTACGAGCAGTACTTC. It translates to CASSSGTTDSYEQYF.

This clone has just a few counts. The CDR3 coding sequence is TGTGCCAGTTCTACATTCTCGGGCTATGGCTACACCTTC. Translated: CASSTFSGYGYTF. The chain employs TRBV28 and TRBJ1-2; no reliable D call. CDR1 and CDR2 from the germline V gene are MDHEN and SYDVKM. The length of the CDR3 is 13 residues. Deletions cut 9 bases from V and 4 bases from J, with 15 bases between.

The chain carries TRBV7-9 and TRBJ2-1; 7 bases are shared with TRBD2. CDR1 is SEHNR, CDR2 FQNEAQ, per germline (reference sequence). The CDR3 length is 15 residues. V shed 4 bases and J 5 bases; nucleotides not matched to a gene: 8. DNA of the CDR3: TGTGCCAGCAGCTCTAGCGGAGGAGGCCACAATGAGCAGTTCTTC. It yields the protein CASSSSGGGHNEQFF.

As to this clone: One end of the junction does not line up with germline, which may come from a read error. The rearrangement uses TRBV28 and TRBJ2-7; D is unresolved. Germline V gives CDR1 MDHEN, CDR2 SYDVKM. The CDR3 contains 12 residues. This chain's CDR3 is CASSFQVYGQYF. In nucleotides, the CDR3 is TGTGCCAGCAGTTTTCAGGTCTACGGGCAGTACTTC.

The rearrangement joins TRBV6-4 to TRBJ2-7, with 7 bases aligning to TRBD2. V dropped 2 bases and J dropped 6; count of bases not matched to a gene: 7. The length of the CDR3 is 14 residues. Germline CDR1 and CDR2: MRHNA and SNTAGT. This CDR3 is CASSDEAGVGEQYF. CDR3 in DNA: TGTGCCAGCAGTGACGAGGCGGGAGTTGGCGAGCAGTACTTC.

The chain joins TRBV6-6 to TRBJ1-1, with D possibly matching TRBD1 (5 bases). The CDR3 runs 16 residues. Germline lookup yields CDR1 MNHNY and CDR2 SVGAGI (reference sequence). Between the trimmed V and J ends, which lost 2 bases and 3 bases, there was a span of 16 bases. The CDR3 spells CASSYGTARGDTEAFF. CDR3 nucleotide sequence: TGTGCCAGCAGTTACGGTACAGCTCGGGGGGACACTGAAGCTTTCTTT.

The rearrangement uses TRBV2 and TRBJ2-3; TRBD2 aligns across 7 bases. Trimming removed 6 bases from V and 1 base from J; junction bases left unmatched: 7. The germline gives CDR1 SNHLY, CDR2 FYNNEI. This CDR3 has 15 residues. The CDR3 reads CASSPRAGGTDTQYF. The CDR3 DNA is TGTGCCAGCAGCCCGAGGGCGGGGGGCACAGATACGCAGTATTTT.

The chain carries TRBV4-1 and TRBJ1-2; D remains unclear. V gave up 1 base and J gave up 4 bases, with 10 bases separating them. The CDR3 has 14 residues. CDR1 and CDR2 from the germline V gene are MGHRA and YSYEKL. CDR3 nucleotide sequence: TGCGCCAGCAGCCAAGGGGCGGGAGGCTATGGCTACACCTTC. Translation gives CASSQGAGGYGYTF.

The chain is built from TRBV28 and TRBJ2-2; D might be TRBD1 (5 bases). Germline V gene sequence: CDR1 MDHEN, CDR2 SYDVKM. Trimming left V 5 bases short and J 0 bases short, with 19 bases between. This CDR3 has 18 residues. Here the CDR3 DNA reads TGTGCCAGCAGTCCTTCCCAGGGAATAAACGCGAACACCGGGGAGCTGTTTTTT. It yields the protein CASSPSQGINANTGELFF.

The chain carries TRBV25-1 and TRBJ2-3, with 10 bases aligning to TRBD2. Trimming took 3 bases from V and 5 from J; bases not matched to a gene: 8. This CDR3 spans 16 amino acids. Germline V gives CDR1 MGHDK, CDR2 SYGVNS. In DNA, the CDR3 is TGTGCCAGCAGTGACACCCTAGCGGGAGAGGAAGATACGCAGTATTTT. It is translated as CASSDTLAGEEDTQYF.

In this sample, this clone turned up a few times. J is TRBJ1-4 and V is TRBV6-6, with 9 bases matching TRBD1. The germline gives CDR1 MNHNY, CDR2 SVGAGI (reference sequence). The CDR3 sequence is 16 residues long. V dropped 5 bases and J dropped 7; count of bases not matched to a gene: 11. The CDR3 DNA sequence: TGTGCCAGCAGTCCAAGCACACTGGACAGGGGTGAAAAACTGTTTTTT. This encodes CASSPSTLDRGEKLFF.

This clone has just a few counts. This chain connects TRBV7-9 to TRBJ2-1; TRBD1 matches 9 bases. Germline loops: CDR1 SEHNR, CDR2 FQNEAQ (reference sequence). There are 15 residues in the CDR3. Unmatched junction bases numbered 6, after V lost 5 bases and J lost 4 bases. The CDR3 nucleotides read TGTGCCAGCAGCGTAACAGGGGGCGCGTACAATGAGCAGTTCTTC. Translation gives CASSVTGGAYNEQFF.

The chain links TRBV14 to TRBJ1-1, with 9 bases aligning to TRBD1. This CDR3 has 13 residues. Germline V CDR1 and CDR2: SGHDN, FVKESK. V gave up 3 bases and J gave up 10 bases; unmatched junction bases: 6. CDR3 bases: TGTGCCAGCAGCCAGCTACAGGGGGCCGGAGCTTTCTTT. Residues: CASSQLQGAGAFF.

This chain links TRBV7-8 with TRBJ1-1; TRBD1 matches at 9 bases. Germline assignment: CDR1 SGHVS and CDR2 FQNEAQ. J gave up 5 bases and V 6 bases, and 7 bases lay outside the gene matches. This CDR3 is 14 amino acids long. The CDR3: CASRHDRGRTEAFF. Here the CDR3 DNA reads TGTGCCAGCAGACATGACAGGGGGAGGACTGAAGCTTTCTTT.

This sequence joins TRBV29-1 and TRBJ2-2; perhaps TRBD2 as D (5 bases). The germline gives CDR1 SQVTM, CDR2 ANQGSEA. The length of the CDR3 is 13 residues. The V and J ends lost 3 bases and 2 bases respectively, with 7 bases between them. CDR3 region: CSVEGENTGELFF. CDR3 coding DNA: TGCAGCGTTGAGGGAGAAAACACCGGGGAGCTGTTTTTT.

The CDR3 DNA reads TGCGCCACCTCTGCGGGTGCTCGGGAAAACATTCAGTACTTC. It is translated as CATSAGARENIQYF. V and J are TRBV10-1 and TRBJ2-4, with D possibly matching TRBD2 (5 bases). Between the trimmed V and J ends, which lost 10 bases and 5 bases, there was a span of 18 bases. Germline V gives CDR1 WNHNN, CDR2 SYGVQD (reference sequence). The CDR3 runs 14 residues.

This clone was counted between two and nine times. The germline gene is not matched at one end of the junction; a read error may be the cause. The chain is built from TRBV7-9 and TRBJ2-7; 12 bases line up with TRBD2. This CDR3 contains 15 residues. Germline values: CDR1 SEHNR, CDR2 FQNEAQ (reference sequence). This CDR3 reads CSSSLTSGGIEEQYF. In DNA form, the CDR3 reads TGTTCCAGCAGCTTGACTAGCGGGGGAATCGAGGAGCAGTACTTC.

CDR3 amino acids: CASSQDRQARSYEQYF. For the CDR3, the DNA is TGCGCCAGCAGCCAAGATAGACAGGCCCGCTCCTACGAGCAGTACTTC. The chain couples TRBV4-1 to TRBJ2-5; perhaps TRBD1 as D (6 bases). The DNA end favors TRBJ2-7, so the J call may be wrong. Per germline, CDR1 MGHRA and CDR2 YSYEKL. The CDR3 is 16 residues long.

The chain recombines TRBV28 with TRBJ1-1; 9 bases match TRBD1. Germline trimming cut 5 bases from V and 4 bases from J; bases unmatched to any gene: 8. The germline gives CDR1 MDHEN, CDR2 SYDVKM. This CDR3 region has 15 residues. This CDR3 reads CASSASGTGSTEAFF. Written as DNA, the CDR3 is TGTGCCAGCAGTGCTTCCGGGACAGGGTCCACTGAAGCTTTCTTT.